One sample yielded the 9 T cell receptor beta chains listed below, sequenced in a study of T cell repertoires in cytomegalovirus infection. Their cognate antigens are unknown. TCRdb reanalysed the reads using MiXCR and keeps one entry per CDR3 protein. The sample holds approximately 910,000 distinct CDR3 sequences, roughly 31% seen once. The sample here was cultured CD8+ T cells from PBMCs, taken from culture after CMV antigen stimulation. The receptor set was obtained from a human donor in good health (CMV status not recorded). Some clones in this sample may be carry-over from other donors' samples.

The chain combines TRBV6-6 with TRBJ2-3, with D hard to call. V lost 1 base and J 5 bases, leaving 7 bases between the germline ends. This CDR3 has 13 amino acids. The V gene's germline CDR1 is MNHNY and CDR2 SVGAGI (reference sequence). CDR3 residues: CASSYYHGDTQYF. CDR3 nucleotides: TGTGCCAGCAGTTACTATCACGGAGATACGCAGTATTTT.

This chain joins TRBV7-8 and TRBJ2-6, with D perhaps given as TRBD1 or TRBD2 (5 bases each). This CDR3 region has 17 residues. Trimming pared 9 bases from V and 0 bases from J, leaving 18 bases between. Per germline, CDR1 SGHVS and CDR2 FQNEAQ. The CDR3 coding sequence is TGTGCCAGTGGGGATGAGGGACGGGCCTCTGGGGCCAACGTCCTGACTTTC. Amino acid sequence: CASGDEGRASGANVLTF.

This clonotype showed up many times. The chain links TRBV7-6 to TRBJ2-3; tentative D call: TRBD2 (5 bases). This CDR3 is 13 amino acids long. The V gene's germline CDR1 is SGHVS and CDR2 FNYEAQ. Trimming took off 5 bases at V and 7 bases at J, with 13 bases between the two ends. The DNA for the CDR3 is TGTGCCAGCAGCCCAACTAGTATCTATACGCAGTATTTT. This gives the protein CASSPTSIYTQYF.

This chain joins TRBV19 and TRBJ1-2; D possibly corresponds to TRBD1 (5 bases). The CDR3 is made up of 12 amino acids. Germline CDR1 LNHDA, CDR2 SQIVND (reference sequence). Trimming cost V 10 bases and J 3 bases, with 12 bases left between them. The CDR3 nucleotides read TGTGCCACCAGGAGGGGATACTATGGCTACACCTTC. Translating it yields CATRRGYYGYTF.

About this clonotype: An end of the junction differs from the germline gene, which may be a read error. This sequence joins TRBV4-1 and TRBJ1-1; TRBD1 is a possible D gene (6 bases). Germline values: CDR1 MGHRA, CDR2 YSYEKL. The CDR3 totals 12 residues. The CDR3 DNA follows: TGCGCCAGCATCCAAGGGGGGGTTGAAGCTTTCTTT. It yields the protein CASIQGGVEAFF.

The V and J genes are TRBV7-4 and TRBJ2-4; D is uncertain. The CDR3 has 14 amino acids. Germline V gene sequence: CDR1 SGHVT, CDR2 SQSDAQ. V was cut by 5 bases and J by 4 bases, with 12 bases left in between. The CDR3 loop is CASSPESGKNIQYF. The CDR3 DNA is TGTGCCAGCAGCCCAGAGTCTGGAAAAAACATTCAGTACTTC.

The rearrangement uses TRBV27 and TRBJ1-3, with D tentatively TRBD1 (5 bases). The CDR3 runs 15 residues. Trimming pared 5 bases from V and 3 bases from J, leaving 14 bases between. The germline CDR1 and CDR2 sequences are MNHEY and SMNVEV (reference sequence). This chain's CDR3 is CASSESGPHGNTIYF. The CDR3 coding sequence is TGTGCCAGCAGTGAATCGGGACCGCATGGAAACACCATATATTTT.

V gene TRBV4-3 combines with J gene TRBJ2-1; D is possibly TRBD1 (6 bases). Trimming left V 0 bases short and J 5 bases short, with 11 bases between. CDR3 size: 15 residues. Germline V gene sequence: CDR1 LGHNA, CDR2 YSLEER. The CDR3 nucleotides are TGCGCCAGCAGCCAAGACAGGGGACGGGACAATGAGCAGTTCTTC. This sequence encodes CASSQDRGRDNEQFF.

The gene calls are TRBV20-1 and TRBJ1-5, with D unresolved. CDR1 is DFQATT, CDR2 SNEGSKA, per germline (reference sequence). The CDR3 is 16 amino acids. Trimming left V 4 bases short and J 7 bases short, with 23 bases between. The CDR3 DNA follows: TGCAGTGCTATCCCCCGGATGGACCCGCAATGGCAGCCCCAGCATTTT. Its protein is CSAIPRMDPQWQPQHF.